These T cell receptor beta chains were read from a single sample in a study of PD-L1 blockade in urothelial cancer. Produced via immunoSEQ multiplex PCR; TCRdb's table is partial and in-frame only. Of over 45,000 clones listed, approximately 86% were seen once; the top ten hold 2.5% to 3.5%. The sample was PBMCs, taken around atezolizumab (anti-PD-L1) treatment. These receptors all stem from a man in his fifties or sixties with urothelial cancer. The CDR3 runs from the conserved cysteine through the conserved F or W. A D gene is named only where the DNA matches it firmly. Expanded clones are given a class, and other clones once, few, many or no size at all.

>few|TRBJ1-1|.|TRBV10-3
CAGGKEGTEAFF
TGTGCCGGAGGGAAAGAGGGCACTGAAGCTTTCTTT
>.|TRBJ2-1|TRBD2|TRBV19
CASSLFLAGGYNEQFF
TGTGCCAGTAGTTTATTTCTAGCGGGAGGGTACAATGAGCAGTTCTTC
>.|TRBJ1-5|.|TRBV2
CASRVLSNQPQHF
TGTGCCAGCCGGGTCCTTAGCAATCAGCCCCAGCATTTT
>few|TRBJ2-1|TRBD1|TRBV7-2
CASSLVPPTGAYNEQFF
TGTGCCAGCAGCTTAGTACCCCCGACAGGGGCGTACAATGAGCAGTTCTTC
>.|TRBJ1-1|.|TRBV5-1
CARRQVRNTEAFF
TGCGCCAGGAGACAGGTTAGGAACACTGAAGCTTTCTTT
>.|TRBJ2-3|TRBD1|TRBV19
CASRGDQGASLTDTQYF
TGTGCCAGTAGAGGTGATCAGGGGGCTTCCCTCACAGATACGCAGTATTTT
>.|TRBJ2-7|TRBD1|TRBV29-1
CSVRQGAAFYEQYF
TGCAGCGTAAGACAGGGGGCCGCCTTCTACGAGCAGTACTTC
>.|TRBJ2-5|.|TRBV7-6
CASSLGGPQETQYF
TGTGCCAGCAGCTTAGGAGGCCCACAAGAGACCCAGTACTTC
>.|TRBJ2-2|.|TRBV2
CASSAAGLGTGELFF
TGTGCCAGTTCCGCTGCAGGGCTGGGCACCGGGGAGCTGTTTTTT
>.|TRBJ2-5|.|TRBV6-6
CASSSLQETQYF
TGTGCCAGCAGCTCTCTCCAAGAGACCCAGTACTTC
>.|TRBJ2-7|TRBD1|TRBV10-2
CASGTGPSSYEQYF
TGCGCCAGCGGGACAGGCCCTAGCTCCTACGAGCAGTACTTC
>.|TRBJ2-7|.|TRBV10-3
CAIRPDLALPYEQYF
TGTGCCATCAGGCCGGACTTGGCACTACCCTACGAGCAGTACTTC
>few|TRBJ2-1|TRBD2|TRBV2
CATLAGDSNEQFF
TGTGCCACTCTAGCGGGAGATAGCAATGAGCAGTTCTTC
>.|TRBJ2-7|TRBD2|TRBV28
CASSFRGGGFSYEQYF
TGTGCCAGCAGTTTTCGTGGGGGGGGATTTTCCTACGAGCAGTACTTC
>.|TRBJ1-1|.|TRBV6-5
CASRDQGTEAFF
TGTGCCAGCAGGGATCAGGGGACTGAAGCTTTCTTT
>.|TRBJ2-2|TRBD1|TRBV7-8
CASSRQGAKTGELFF
TGTGCCAGCAGCCGACAGGGGGCTAAAACCGGGGAGCTGTTTTTT
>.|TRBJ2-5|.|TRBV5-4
CASSSGASRETQYF
TGTGCCAGCAGCTCAGGGGCCTCAAGAGAGACCCAGTACTTC
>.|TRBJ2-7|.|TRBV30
CAWSARLYEQYF
TGTGCCTGGAGTGCGAGGTTGTACGAGCAGTACTTC
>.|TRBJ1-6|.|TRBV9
CASSVAAGNSPLHF
TGTGCCAGCAGCGTAGCCGCGGGTAATTCACCCCTCCACTTT
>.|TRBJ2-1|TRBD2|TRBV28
CASRTGTSGSWVEQFF
TGTGCCAGCAGAACCGGGACTAGCGGGAGTTGGGTTGAGCAGTTCTTC
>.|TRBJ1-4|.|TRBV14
CASSQVGWELFF
TGTGCCAGCAGCCAAGTGGGCTGGGAACTGTTTTTT
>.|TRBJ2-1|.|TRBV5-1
CATCEGEPRYNEQFF
TGCGCCACCTGTGAGGGGGAACCTCGGTACAATGAGCAGTTCTTC
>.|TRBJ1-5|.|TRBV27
CASSRGGSNQPQHF
TGTGCCAGCAGCCGGGGTGGGAGCAATCAGCCCCAGCATTTT
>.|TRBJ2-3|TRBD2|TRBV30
CAWLSGRAGDTQYF
TGTGCCTGGCTTAGCGGGAGGGCCGGAGATACGCAGTATTTT
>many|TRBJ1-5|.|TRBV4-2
CASSPYRAGQVPQHF
TGTGCCAGCAGCCCGTACAGGGCCGGACAAGTGCCCCAGCATTTT
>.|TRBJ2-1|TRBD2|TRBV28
CASSQTSGRASEQFF
TGTGCCAGCAGTCAGACTAGCGGGAGGGCCAGTGAGCAGTTCTTC
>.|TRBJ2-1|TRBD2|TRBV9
CASSDRTELAGVEQFF
TGTGCCAGCAGCGATAGGACCGAACTAGCGGGAGTTGAGCAGTTCTTC
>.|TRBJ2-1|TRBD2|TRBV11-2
CASNVRGGPANEQFF
TGTGCCAGCAACGTCCGCGGGGGTCCGGCCAATGAGCAGTTCTTC
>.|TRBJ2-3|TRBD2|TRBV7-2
CASKGEVLATDTQYF
TGTGCCAGCAAGGGAGAGGTACTAGCGACAGATACGCAGTATTTT
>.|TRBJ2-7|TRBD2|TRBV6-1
CASSEETSGTYEQYF
TGTGCCAGCAGTGAAGAAACTAGCGGGACCTACGAGCAGTACTTC
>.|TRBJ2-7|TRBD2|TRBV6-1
CASILAGESEQYF
TGTGCCAGCATCCTAGCGGGAGAATCCGAGCAGTACTTC
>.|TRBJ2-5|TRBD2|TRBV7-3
CASSLMGGRLETQYF
TGTGCCAGCAGCTTAATGGGCGGGAGACTGGAGACCCAGTACTTC
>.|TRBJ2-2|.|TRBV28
CASRDGAGYIGELFF
TGTGCCAGCAGGGATGGGGCGGGATACATCGGGGAGCTGTTTTTT
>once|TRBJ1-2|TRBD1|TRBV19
CASSTDRVGGYTF
TGTGCCAGTAGTACGGACAGGGTAGGTGGCTACACCTTC
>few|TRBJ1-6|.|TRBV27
CASSPYGQTYNSPLHF
TGTGCCAGCAGTCCGTACGGACAGACCTATAATTCACCCCTCCACTTT